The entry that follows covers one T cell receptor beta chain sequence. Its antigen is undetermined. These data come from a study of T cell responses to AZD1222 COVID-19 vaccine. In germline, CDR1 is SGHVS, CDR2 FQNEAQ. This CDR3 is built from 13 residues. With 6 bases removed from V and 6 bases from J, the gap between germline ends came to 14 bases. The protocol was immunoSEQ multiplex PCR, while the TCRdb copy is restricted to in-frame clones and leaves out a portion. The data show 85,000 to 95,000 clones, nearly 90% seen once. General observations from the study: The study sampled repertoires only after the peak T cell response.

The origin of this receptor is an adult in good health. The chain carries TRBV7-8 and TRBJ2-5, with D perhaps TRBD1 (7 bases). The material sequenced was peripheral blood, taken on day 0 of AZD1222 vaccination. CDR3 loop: CASSSRGVKTQYF. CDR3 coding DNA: TGTGCCAGCAGTTCCAGGGGGGTCAAGACCCAGTACTTC. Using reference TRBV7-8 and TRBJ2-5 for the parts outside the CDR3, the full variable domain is GAGVSQSPRYKVAKRGQDVALRCDPISGHVSLFWYQQALGQGPEFLTYFQNEAQLDKSGLPSDRFFAERPEGSVSTLKIQRTQQEDSAVYLCASSSRGVKTQYFGPGTRLLVL.